These T cell receptor beta chains were read from a single sample in a study of blood T cell repertoires in COVID-19. This table comes from immunoSEQ multiplex PCR, and its TCRdb copy is limited to in-frame clones, with some not included. Among approximately 79,000 clones listed, 80% were seen once. Sequencing used peripheral blood. These receptors were taken from a man over 45 with COVID-19, enrolled during active disease. Both conserved end residues are part of each CDR3. D genes are given only for firm matches. Size is stated for part of the rows, as once, few or many counts, or as a class when the clone is expanded.

>TRBJ2-2|NA|NA|TRBV5-8
CASRPTGIGELFF
TGTGCCAGCAGACCGACAGGCATCGGGGAGCTGTTTTTT
>TRBJ1-2|few|TRBD1|TRBV7-2
CASSLNAGGYGYTF
TGTGCCAGCAGCTTAAACGCAGGGGGGTATGGCTACACCTTC
>TRBJ1-2|few|TRBD1|TRBV5-6
CASSKDRLYGYTF
TGTGCCAGCAGCAAGGACAGGCTCTATGGCTACACCTTC
>TRBJ1-4|NA|NA|TRBV10-3
CAISAGATNEKLFF
TGTGCCATCAGTGCGGGTGCAACTAATGAAAAACTGTTTTTT
>TRBJ1-2|NA|NA|TRBV2
CASSTDLIYGYTF
TGTGCCAGCAGTACAGACCTCATCTATGGCTACACCTTC
>TRBJ1-5|NA|NA|TRBV10-3
CAIRDSDQPQHF
TGTGCCATCAGGGACAGCGATCAGCCCCAGCATTTT
>TRBJ2-5|few|TRBD2|TRBV19
CASNTGLAGPYQETQYF
TGTGCCAGTAATACGGGACTAGCGGGACCGTACCAAGAGACCCAGTACTTC
>TRBJ1-1|NA|TRBD1|TRBV19
CASRFSGGTTEAFF
TGTGCCAGTAGGTTCTCAGGGGGCACCACTGAAGCTTTCTTT
>TRBJ2-7|NA|TRBD1|TRBV12-3/TRBV12-4
CASSRGQAYEQYF
TGTGCCAGCAGCCGGGGACAGGCCTACGAGCAGTACTTC
>TRBJ2-5|once|NA|TRBV2
CASENRDKQETQYF
TGTGCCAGCGAGAACCGGGACAAGCAAGAGACCCAGTACTTC
>TRBJ1-6|few|NA|TRBV4-3
CASSQIRGMALHF
TGCGCCAGCAGCCAGATTAGGGGGATGGCCCTCCACTTT
>TRBJ2-7|NA|TRBD1|TRBV5-1
CASSWTGTGLDEQYF
TGCGCCAGCAGCTGGACCGGGACAGGACTTGACGAGCAGTACTTC
>TRBJ1-2|NA|TRBD1|TRBV6-5
CASSSDRGKRSYTF
TGTGCCAGCAGCTCTGACAGGGGAAAAAGGAGCTACACCTTC
>TRBJ1-5|NA|NA|TRBV27
CASKGAGASNQPQHF
TGTGCCAGCAAAGGTGCGGGGGCCAGCAATCAGCCCCAGCATTTT
>TRBJ1-1|NA|NA|TRBV11-1
CASSLGEDTEAFF
TGTGCCAGCAGCTTAGGGGAGGACACTGAAGCTTTCTTT
>TRBJ1-1|NA|TRBD1|TRBV6-2/TRBV6-3
CASSYGTGTGDFAEAFF
TGTGCCAGCAGTTACGGAACGGGGACAGGGGATTTCGCTGAAGCTTTCTTT
>TRBJ2-2|NA|TRBD2|TRBV7-2
CASKPVAGPNTGELFF
TGTGCCAGCAAGCCCGTAGCGGGACCGAACACCGGGGAGCTGTTTTTT
>TRBJ2-7|NA|TRBD2|TRBV4-3
CASSPMTSGRYEQYF
TGCGCCAGCAGCCCAATGACTAGCGGGAGATACGAGCAGTACTTC
>TRBJ1-1|NA|NA|TRBV29-1
CSVGYSNTEAFF
TGCAGCGTTGGTTACTCGAACACTGAAGCTTTCTTT
>TRBJ2-2|NA|NA|TRBV4-1
CASSQQPRGYTGELFF
TGCGCCAGCAGCCAGCAGCCAAGAGGTTACACCGGGGAGCTGTTTTTT
>TRBJ1-6|NA|TRBD1|TRBV27
CASSLGTGSNSPLHF
TGTGCCAGCAGTTTAGGGACAGGGAGCAATTCACCCCTCCACTTT
>TRBJ1-1|NA|TRBD1|TRBV7-2
CASSLTTGVGTEAFF
TGTGCCAGCAGCTTAACCACAGGGGTAGGCACTGAAGCTTTCTTT
>TRBJ1-5|NA|TRBD1|TRBV6-5
CASSGQGVYQPQHF
TGTGCCAGCAGCGGACAGGGTGTCTATCAGCCCCAGCATTTT
>TRBJ2-2|NA|NA|TRBV9
CASSVGTDPDRLLGELFF
TGTGCCAGCAGCGTAGGAACGGACCCTGACAGGCTACTCGGGGAGCTGTTTTTT
>TRBJ1-5|NA|NA|TRBV6-2/TRBV6-3
CASSEPREGQKPQHF
TGTGCCAGCAGTGAGCCCAGGGAGGGGCAGAAGCCCCAGCATTTT
>TRBJ2-3|NA|NA|TRBV6-5
CASSYSGGSDTQYF
TGTGCCAGCAGTTACTCGGGGGGTTCCGATACGCAGTATTTT
>TRBJ2-2|NA|TRBD1|TRBV24-1
CATSDLFGTGANTGELFF
TGTGCCACCAGTGACCTGTTCGGGACAGGGGCGAACACCGGGGAGCTGTTTTTT
>TRBJ1-1|NA|NA|TRBV19
CASSIFGGEAFF
TGTGCCAGTAGTATCTTCGGGGGTGAAGCTTTCTTT
>TRBJ2-3|NA|TRBD2|TRBV28
CASSTFSGTTTDTQYF
TGTGCCAGCAGCACTTTTTCCGGGACTACCACAGATACGCAGTATTTT
>TRBJ2-5|NA|TRBD1|TRBV9
CASSVATGVETQYF
TGTGCCAGCAGCGTAGCAACAGGGGTGGAGACCCAGTACTTC
>TRBJ2-7|NA|NA|TRBV6-2/TRBV6-3
CASSSSLSSTYEQYF
TGTGCCAGCAGTTCGTCGTTGAGTAGCACCTACGAGCAGTACTTC
>TRBJ1-1|NA|TRBD1|TRBV28
CASSFMGWRGRDTEAFF
TGTGCCAGCAGTTTTATGGGATGGAGGGGGCGAGACACTGAAGCTTTCTTT
>TRBJ2-1|NA|NA|TRBV11-2
CASSPLSNEQFF
TGTGCCAGCAGCCCCCTATCCAATGAGCAGTTCTTC
>TRBJ2-7|NA|NA|TRBV2
CASRAATFGEQYF
TGTGCCAGCAGGGCGGCCACCTTTGGCGAGCAGTACTTC
>TRBJ1-4|NA|TRBD1|TRBV14
CASSSDRGIRKLFF
TGTGCCAGCAGCTCTGACAGGGGCATCCGAAAACTGTTTTTT
>TRBJ2-5|once|TRBD1|TRBV28
CASSYQTGGEETQYF
TGTGCCAGCAGCTATCAGACAGGGGGGGAAGAGACCCAGTACTTC
>TRBJ2-1|NA|TRBD2|TRBV6-4
CASSESSGSRNEQFF
TGTGCCAGCAGTGAGTCTAGCGGGAGTAGGAATGAGCAGTTCTTC
>TRBJ2-1|NA|NA|TRBV28
CASRESWDIRNEQFF
TGTGCCAGCAGAGAGTCGTGGGACATTCGCAATGAGCAGTTCTTC
>TRBJ2-1|NA|NA|TRBV30
CAWTKDFSYNEQFF
TGTGCCTGGACTAAAGATTTCTCCTACAATGAGCAGTTCTTC
>TRBJ1-2|NA|TRBD1|TRBV7-8
CASSILQGQGALNYGYTF
TGTGCCAGCAGCATCCTACAGGGACAGGGGGCCCTTAACTATGGCTACACCTTC
>TRBJ2-7|NA|NA|TRBV19
CASRARGAPYEQYF
TGTGCCAGTAGAGCCCGGGGGGCCCCCTACGAGCAGTACTTC